This T cell receptor (beta chain) comes out of a study of T cells in localized non-small cell lung cancer. Of note for this clone: What it binds is unknown.

Study-level findings and limits: Sequencing was restricted to one tumor region; therefore, heterogeneity remains possible. A median of 57 clones ranked among the top 100 in tumor appeared in adjacent lung. The study found T cell clonality highest in uninvolved adjacent lung, above tumor.

The CDR3 totals 13 residues. CDR1 is MNHEY, CDR2 SVGAGI, per germline. V was shortened by 6 bases and J by 2 bases, with 11 bases between the two germline ends. Repertoires were generated with immunoSEQ multiplex PCR, while TCRdb's copy carries only in-frame clones and drops some. The data contain fewer than 45,000 clones, more than 85% of them seen just once; the ten biggest clones take up around 7%. Sample: peripheral blood, taken before any cancer treatment. The receptor comes from a woman aged 18-49 years with stage III lung adenocarcinoma. The chain couples TRBV6-5 to TRBJ2-7, with a weak D call TRBD1 (6 bases). The CDR3 nucleotides read TGTGCCAGCAGGTCGGGACACCCCTACGAGCAGTACTTC. As protein: CASRSGHPYEQYF.